This is a list of T cell receptor beta chains from one sample in a study of OX40 agonist ivuxolimab in advanced cancers. TCRdb's table, derived via immunoSEQ multiplex PCR, lists solely in-frame clones and lacks some. This table holds around 56,000 clones, 75% to 90% found once. Material: CD4+ or CD8+ T cells sorted from blood, obtained in a trial of the OX40 agonist ivuxolimab. All receptors come from an adult with an advanced solid tumor such as melanoma, head and neck, liver or kidney cancer. Both conserved end residues are part of each CDR3. Fields, in order: J gene, D gene, clone size, V gene, CDR3 protein, CDR3 DNA. A D gene is named only where the DNA matches it firmly. For some rows the clone size is stated as once, few or many, or as a class when expanded; others skip it.

J gene: TRBJ1-4; D gene: TRBD1; clone size: .; V gene: TRBV4-1; CDR3 protein: CASSQGDRNSEKLFF; CDR3 DNA: TGCGCCAGCAGCCAGGGGGACAGGAACTCTGAAAAACTGTTTTTT
J gene: TRBJ1-5; D gene: .; clone size: .; V gene: TRBV10-3; CDR3 protein: CAISVGANSNQPQHF; CDR3 DNA: TGTGCCATCAGTGTGGGGGCTAATAGCAATCAGCCCCAGCATTTT
J gene: TRBJ1-5; D gene: .; clone size: .; V gene: TRBV6-4; CDR3 protein: CASSPGPYQPQHF; CDR3 DNA: TGTGCCAGCTCCCCAGGGCCATACCAGCCCCAGCATTTT
J gene: TRBJ1-4; D gene: .; clone size: .; V gene: TRBV6-5; CDR3 protein: CVWAGTNEKLFF; CDR3 DNA: TGTGTTTGGGCCGGGACTAATGAAAAACTGTTTTTT
J gene: TRBJ1-5; D gene: .; clone size: .; V gene: TRBV28; CDR3 protein: CASSLPGSSNQPQHF; CDR3 DNA: TGTGCCAGCAGCCTTCCCGGGTCTAGCAATCAGCCCCAGCATTTT
J gene: TRBJ2-7; D gene: .; clone size: .; V gene: TRBV4-1; CDR3 protein: CASSQGDHPSYEQYF; CDR3 DNA: TGCGCCAGCAGCCAAGGCGACCATCCCTCCTACGAGCAGTACTTC
J gene: TRBJ2-5; D gene: .; clone size: once; V gene: TRBV5-8; CDR3 protein: CASSFSAEETQYF; CDR3 DNA: TGTGCCAGCAGCTTTTCCGCCGAAGAGACCCAGTACTTC
J gene: TRBJ2-5; D gene: .; clone size: .; V gene: TRBV29-1; CDR3 protein: CSVPAPGETQYF; CDR3 DNA: TGCAGCGTCCCCGCTCCGGGAGAGACCCAGTACTTC
J gene: TRBJ2-2; D gene: .; clone size: .; V gene: TRBV28; CDR3 protein: CASSLVNTGELFF; CDR3 DNA: TGTGCCAGCAGTTTGGTCAACACCGGGGAGCTGTTTTTT
J gene: TRBJ1-5; D gene: TRBD1; clone size: .; V gene: TRBV2; CDR3 protein: CASGGQKGNQPQHF; CDR3 DNA: TGTGCCAGTGGGGGACAGAAAGGGAATCAGCCCCAGCATTTT
J gene: TRBJ2-1; D gene: TRBD2; clone size: .; V gene: TRBV28; CDR3 protein: CASSSQAGRGREQFF; CDR3 DNA: TGTGCCAGCAGCTCCCAAGCGGGACGAGGCAGGGAGCAGTTCTTC
J gene: TRBJ2-7; D gene: .; clone size: few; V gene: TRBV7-2; CDR3 protein: CASSLDGRGDEQYF; CDR3 DNA: TGTGCCAGCAGCTTAGACGGCAGGGGTGACGAGCAGTACTTC
J gene: TRBJ2-1; D gene: TRBD1; clone size: .; V gene: TRBV6-5; CDR3 protein: CASSKGQGGEQFF; CDR3 DNA: TGTGCCAGCAGTAAGGGACAGGGGGGTGAGCAGTTCTTC
J gene: TRBJ1-1; D gene: TRBD1; clone size: few; V gene: TRBV10-3; CDR3 protein: CAISVGQGANTEAFF; CDR3 DNA: TGTGCCATCAGTGTCGGACAGGGGGCCAACACTGAAGCTTTCTTT
J gene: TRBJ2-5; D gene: TRBD1; clone size: .; V gene: TRBV7-3; CDR3 protein: CASSLRQGWGETQYF; CDR3 DNA: TGTGCCAGCAGCTTACGACAGGGCTGGGGAGAGACCCAGTACTTC
J gene: TRBJ1-1; D gene: .; clone size: once; V gene: TRBV11-2; CDR3 protein: CASSPQRGRAAAFF; CDR3 DNA: TGTGCCAGCAGCCCCCAACGCGGCAGGGCCGCGGCTTTCTTT
J gene: TRBJ2-6; D gene: .; clone size: .; V gene: TRBV18; CDR3 protein: CASSPLDTSGANVLTF; CDR3 DNA: TGTGCCAGCTCACCTCTTGACACCTCTGGGGCCAACGTCCTGACTTTC
J gene: TRBJ2-7; D gene: .; clone size: .; V gene: TRBV27; CDR3 protein: CASSAAGTDYTPRNF; CDR3 DNA: TGTGCCAGCAGTGCAGCCGGGACGGATTATACTCCTAGGAACTTC
J gene: TRBJ2-5; D gene: TRBD1; clone size: .; V gene: TRBV29-1; CDR3 protein: CSVGQGWETQYF; CDR3 DNA: TGCAGCGTTGGACAGGGTTGGGAGACCCAGTACTTC
J gene: TRBJ1-5; D gene: .; clone size: once; V gene: TRBV28; CDR3 protein: CASSLYRENQPQHF; CDR3 DNA: TGTGCCAGCAGTTTATATCGGGAAAATCAGCCCCAGCATTTT
J gene: TRBJ1-5; D gene: .; clone size: .; V gene: TRBV6-1; CDR3 protein: CAVTMAGDSNQPQHF; CDR3 DNA: TGTGCCGTCACGATGGCAGGGGATAGCAATCAGCCCCAGCATTTT
J gene: TRBJ2-6; D gene: TRBD1; clone size: .; V gene: TRBV18; CDR3 protein: CASSPLGQGGGANVLTF; CDR3 DNA: TGTGCCAGCTCACCTCTGGGACAGGGAGGAGGGGCCAACGTCCTGACTTTC
J gene: TRBJ1-5; D gene: TRBD1; clone size: .; V gene: TRBV28; CDR3 protein: CATQAGTGNQPQHF; CDR3 DNA: TGTGCCACCCAAGCCGGGACAGGCAATCAGCCCCAGCATTTT
J gene: TRBJ1-4; D gene: .; clone size: .; V gene: TRBV5-1; CDR3 protein: CASSRGETNEKLFF; CDR3 DNA: TGCGCCAGCAGCCGTGGAGAAACTAATGAAAAACTGTTTTTT
J gene: TRBJ2-7; D gene: .; clone size: .; V gene: TRBV19; CDR3 protein: CASSIGTVLRGQYF; CDR3 DNA: TGTGCCAGTAGTATCGGGACTGTACTACGAGGGCAGTACTTC
J gene: TRBJ1-2; D gene: .; clone size: .; V gene: TRBV5-4; CDR3 protein: CASSLFGGGGYTF; CDR3 DNA: TGTGCCAGCAGCTTGTTTGGGGGGGGCGGCTACACCTTC
J gene: TRBJ1-5; D gene: .; clone size: .; V gene: TRBV30; CDR3 protein: CAWSGQEDQPQHF; CDR3 DNA: TGTGCCTGGAGCGGCCAGGAGGATCAGCCCCAGCATTTT
J gene: TRBJ2-1; D gene: TRBD1; clone size: .; V gene: TRBV6-5; CDR3 protein: CASSLQGAPDEQFF; CDR3 DNA: TGTGCCAGCAGTTTACAGGGGGCACCCGATGAGCAGTTCTTC
J gene: TRBJ1-2; D gene: .; clone size: .; V gene: TRBV11-2; CDR3 protein: CASSSVRGASYGYTF; CDR3 DNA: TGTGCCAGCAGCTCAGTCAGGGGCGCGTCCTATGGCTACACCTTC
J gene: TRBJ2-1; D gene: .; clone size: once; V gene: TRBV19; CDR3 protein: CASSQGFLNNEQFF; CDR3 DNA: TGTGCCAGTAGTCAGGGCTTTCTCAACAATGAGCAGTTCTTC
J gene: TRBJ1-1; D gene: TRBD1; clone size: .; V gene: TRBV2; CDR3 protein: CAGHRGPALNTEAFF; CDR3 DNA: TGTGCCGGCCACAGGGGGCCGGCTTTGAACACTGAAGCTTTCTTT
J gene: TRBJ1-4; D gene: TRBD1; clone size: .; V gene: TRBV5-5; CDR3 protein: CASSRTGDRVEKLFF; CDR3 DNA: TGTGCCAGCAGCCGAACAGGGGATCGGGTTGAAAAACTGTTTTTT
J gene: TRBJ2-3; D gene: .; clone size: .; V gene: TRBV7-3; CDR3 protein: CASSSRGVGGDTQYF; CDR3 DNA: TGTGCCAGCAGCTCGAGGGGCGTCGGCGGAGATACGCAGTATTTT
J gene: TRBJ2-7; D gene: TRBD1; clone size: .; V gene: TRBV7-2; CDR3 protein: CASSSRGYEQYF; CDR3 DNA: TGTGCCAGCAGCTCCAGGGGGTACGAGCAGTACTTC
J gene: TRBJ2-5; D gene: .; clone size: .; V gene: TRBV5-1; CDR3 protein: CASSSSDLETQYF; CDR3 DNA: TGCGCCAGCAGCTCGTCCGATTTGGAGACCCAGTACTTC